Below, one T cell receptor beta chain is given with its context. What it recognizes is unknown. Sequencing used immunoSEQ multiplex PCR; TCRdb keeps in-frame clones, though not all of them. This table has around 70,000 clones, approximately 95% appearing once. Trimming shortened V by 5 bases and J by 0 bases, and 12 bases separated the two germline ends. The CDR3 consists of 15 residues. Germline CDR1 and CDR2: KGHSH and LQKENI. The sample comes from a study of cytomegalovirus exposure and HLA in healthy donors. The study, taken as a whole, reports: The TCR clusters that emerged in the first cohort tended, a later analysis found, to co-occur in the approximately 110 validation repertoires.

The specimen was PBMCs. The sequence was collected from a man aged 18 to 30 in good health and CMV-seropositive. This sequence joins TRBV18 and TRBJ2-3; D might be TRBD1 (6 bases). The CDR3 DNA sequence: TGTGCCAGCTCAAGGGACACCACTAGCACAGATACGCAGTATTTT. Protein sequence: CASSRDTTSTDTQYF.